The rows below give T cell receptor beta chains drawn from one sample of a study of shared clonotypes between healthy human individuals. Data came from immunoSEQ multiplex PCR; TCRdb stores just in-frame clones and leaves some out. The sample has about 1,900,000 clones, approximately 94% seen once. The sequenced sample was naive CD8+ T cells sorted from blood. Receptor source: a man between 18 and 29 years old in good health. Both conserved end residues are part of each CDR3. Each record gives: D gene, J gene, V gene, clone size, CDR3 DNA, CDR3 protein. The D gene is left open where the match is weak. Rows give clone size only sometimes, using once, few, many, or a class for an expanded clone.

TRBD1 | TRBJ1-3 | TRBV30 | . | TGTGCCTGGTCGACAGGGACTGGAAACACCATATATTTT | CAWSTGTGNTIYF
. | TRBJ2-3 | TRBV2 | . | TGTGCCAGCAGTGAAACCAAGGCAGGCCGCACAGATACGCAGTATTTT | CASSETKAGRTDTQYF
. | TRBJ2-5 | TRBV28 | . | TGTGCCAGCAGTTTATGGAGCGGGGAGACCCAGTACTTC | CASSLWSGETQYF
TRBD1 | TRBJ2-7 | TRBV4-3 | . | TGCGCCAGCAGCCAAGATCTTTACTGGACAGGGGTCGAGCAGTACTTC | CASSQDLYWTGVEQYF
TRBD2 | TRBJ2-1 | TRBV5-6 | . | TGTGCCAGCAACAAGCGGGAGGTATACAATGAGCAGTTCTTC | CASNKREVYNEQFF
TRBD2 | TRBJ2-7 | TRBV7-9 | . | TGTGCCAGCAGCGGGACTAGTGAGTACGAGCAGTACTTC | CASSGTSEYEQYF
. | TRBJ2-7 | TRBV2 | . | TGTGCCAGCACCCAGACCTACGAGCAGTACTTC | CASTQTYEQYF
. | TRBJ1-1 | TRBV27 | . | TGTGCCAGCAGTTTATCTCTCACAGCGGGCACTGAAGCTTTCTTT | CASSLSLTAGTEAFF
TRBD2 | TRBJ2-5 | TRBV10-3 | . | TGTGCCATCAGTGAGTTCCTAGCGGGAGTCGGAGAGACCCAGTACTTC | CAISEFLAGVGETQYF
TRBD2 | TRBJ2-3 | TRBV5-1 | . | TGCGCCAGCAGCTTGGAATTTCTAGCGGGGCTCACAGATACGCAGTATTTT | CASSLEFLAGLTDTQYF
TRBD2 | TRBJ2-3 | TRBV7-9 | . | TGTGCCAGCAGCTCCCGACTAGCGGCATTCAATACTAGCACAGATACGCAGTATTTT | CASSSRLAAFNTSTDTQYF
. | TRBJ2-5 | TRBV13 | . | TGTGCCAGCAGCTTAGGACCGTTCGGCCAAGAGACCCAGTACTTC | CASSLGPFGQETQYF
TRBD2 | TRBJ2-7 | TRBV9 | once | TGTGCCAGCAGCACTAGCGGGGGCACCTACGAGCAGTACTTC | CASSTSGGTYEQYF
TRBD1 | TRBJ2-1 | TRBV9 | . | TGTGCCAGCAGCGTCACCGGGACAGGGAGCTACAATGAGCAGTTCTTC | CASSVTGTGSYNEQFF
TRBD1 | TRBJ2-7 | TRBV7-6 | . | TGTGCCAGCAGCTTAGCGCCGGGACAGGGGTCTAGGGAGCAGTACTTC | CASSLAPGQGSREQYF
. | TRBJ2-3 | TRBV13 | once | TGTGCCAGCAGCCCCGGTAGTAGCACAGATACGCAGTATTTT | CASSPGSSTDTQYF
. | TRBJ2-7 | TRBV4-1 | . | TGCGCCAGCAGCCAAGTTCAGGGGACCTACGAGCAGTACTTC | CASSQVQGTYEQYF
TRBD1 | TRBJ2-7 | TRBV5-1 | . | TGCGCCAGCAGCTTGGCGCAGGGGACAGTCTACGAGCAGTACTTC | CASSLAQGTVYEQYF
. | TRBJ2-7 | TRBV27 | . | TGTGCCAGCAGTTTATCAGGGCATCTAACCTACGAGCAGTACTTC | CASSLSGHLTYEQYF
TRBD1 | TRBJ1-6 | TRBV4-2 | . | TGTGCCAGCAGCCGGACAGGGGAGAATTCACCCCTCCACTTT | CASSRTGENSPLHF
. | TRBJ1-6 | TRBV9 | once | TGTGCCAGTTCGACCTACTATAATTCACCCCTCCACTTT | CASSTYYNSPLHF
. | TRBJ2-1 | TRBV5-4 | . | TGTGCCAGCAGCTCGTCAGGTTCTTCCTACAATGAGCAGTTCTTC | CASSSSGSSYNEQFF
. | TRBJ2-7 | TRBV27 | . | TGTGCCAGCAGTTTCTCACAGGGAGAGAAAATCAACGAGCAGTACTTC | CASSFSQGEKINEQYF
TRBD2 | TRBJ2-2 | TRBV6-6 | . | TGTGCCAGCAGTTACTGGCTAGCGGGAGAGGCCGGGGAGCTGTTTTTT | CASSYWLAGEAGELFF
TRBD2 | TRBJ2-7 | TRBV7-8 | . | TGTGCCAGCAGCCGGATAGCGGGGGAGCAGTACTTC | CASSRIAGEQYF
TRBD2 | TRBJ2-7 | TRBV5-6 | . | TGTGCCAGCAGCCTTGGATTAGCGGGTTCCTCCTACGAGCAGTACTTC | CASSLGLAGSSYEQYF
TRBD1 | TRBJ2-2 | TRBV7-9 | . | TGTGCCAGCAGCCCACCTGGACAGGGATGGGACACCGGGGAGCTGTTTTTT | CASSPPGQGWDTGELFF
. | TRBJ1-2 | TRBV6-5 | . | TGTGCCAGCCGAAACCTCCGGGAGCCGCTCTATGGCTACACCTTC | CASRNLREPLYGYTF
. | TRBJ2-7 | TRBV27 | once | TGTGCCAGCAGCTCACACGGGCCATCTGAGGAGCAGTACTTC | CASSSHGPSEEQYF
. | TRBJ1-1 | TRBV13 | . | TGTGCCAGCAGCTCTGGGGGTGGGGGCACTGAAGCTTTCTTT | CASSSGGGGTEAFF
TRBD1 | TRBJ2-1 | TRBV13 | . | TGTGCCAGCAGCGGGACAGGCCCGAATGAGCAGTTCTTC | CASSGTGPNEQFF
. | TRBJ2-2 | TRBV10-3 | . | TGTGCCATCAGTGAGCCCGGGACAAAGGCCGCACCCGGGGAGCTGTTTTTT | CAISEPGTKAAPGELFF
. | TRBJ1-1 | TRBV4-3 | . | TGCGCCAGCAGCCAAGAATGGGTCCAAGCTGAAGCTTTCTTT | CASSQEWVQAEAFF
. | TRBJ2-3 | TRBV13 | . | TGTGCCAGCAGCTTAGGCTCCGGGGCAGATACGCAGTATTTT | CASSLGSGADTQYF
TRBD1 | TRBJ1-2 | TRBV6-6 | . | TGTGCCAGCAGTTACTTCGCAGGGGGGATTGATGGCTACACCTTC | CASSYFAGGIDGYTF
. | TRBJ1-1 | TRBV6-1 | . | TGTGCCAGCAGTGTGGGACCGCCCCCGACGCGAGCTTTCTTT | CASSVGPPPTRAFF
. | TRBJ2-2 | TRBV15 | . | TGTGCCACGAGCGACACCGGGGAGCTGTTTTTT | CATSDTGELFF
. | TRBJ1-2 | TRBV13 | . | TGTGCCAGCAGCTTATTTTATGGGGACTATGGCTACACCTTC | CASSLFYGDYGYTF
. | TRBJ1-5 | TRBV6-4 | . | TGTGCCAGCCCCCCTCCGGGACCCCAGCATTTT | CASPPPGPQHF
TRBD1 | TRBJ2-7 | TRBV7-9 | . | TGTGCCAGCAGCCAGGCCCAGGGGGCGTCCGAGCAGTACTTC | CASSQAQGASEQYF
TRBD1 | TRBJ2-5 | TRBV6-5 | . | TGTGCCAGCAGTTACCTGGGGACAGCACAAGAGACCCAGTACTTC | CASSYLGTAQETQYF
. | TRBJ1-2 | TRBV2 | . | TGTGCCAGCAGTGGCGCAGACAACTATGGCTACACCTTC | CASSGADNYGYTF
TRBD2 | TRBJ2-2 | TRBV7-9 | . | TGTGCCAGCAGCGTCGAGGGACTAGTGCACACCGGGGAGCTGTTTTTT | CASSVEGLVHTGELFF
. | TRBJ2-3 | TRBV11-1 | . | TGTGCCAGCGGAACAGGGATAGGCACAGATACGCAGTATTTT | CASGTGIGTDTQYF
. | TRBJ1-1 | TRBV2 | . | TGTGCCAGCAGTGCGTGGGTGGACCTTAACACTGAAGCTTTCTTT | CASSAWVDLNTEAFF
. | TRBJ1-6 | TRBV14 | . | TGTGCCAGCAGCCTCCTAGATGGTTCACCCCTCCACTTT | CASSLLDGSPLHF
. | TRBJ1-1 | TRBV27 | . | TGTGCCAGCGGGACACCGGAATTGAACACTGAAGCTTTCTTT | CASGTPELNTEAFF